This T cell receptor beta chain is drawn from a study of chemoradiotherapy in HPV16-positive cancers. Broader study findings: The functional HPV-specific definition rests on just a couple of HPV16-positive patients. For HPV16-positive patients, expanding HPV-responsive T cells associated with longer recurrence-free survival.

The trim removed 10 bases at V and 0 bases at J, leaving 17 bases unmatched. The CDR3 spans 18 residues. Germline CDR1 and CDR2: LNHDA and SQIVND (reference sequence). Samples were taken several times over chemoradiotherapy. Here immunoSEQ multiplex PCR was the method, and the copy in TCRdb shows in-frame clones only, minus some. The profile covers 3,000 to 3,500 clones, with more than 80% appearing a single time and approximately 3.4% taken by the ten largest. A word on this clone: Its target is not known.

The starting material was tumor tissue, obtained from a patient who underwent chemoradiotherapy. The source is a human donor with HPV-associated anogenital cancer. This chain uses TRBV19 with TRBJ2-1; 8 bases are shared with TRBD2. The CDR3 bases are TGTGCCACCGGTATAGGGGGGCTACTAGCGGCCTCCTACAATGAGCAGTTCTTC. Encoded protein: CATGIGGLLAASYNEQFF.